The 23 T cell receptor beta chains below all came from one sample that was sequenced in a study of cytotoxic CD8 clonotypes in ibrutinib-treated CLL. The data were produced by immunoSEQ multiplex PCR, yet TCRdb's version contains in-frame clones alone and is incomplete. Among 160,000 or so clones listed, about 88% were seen once. The specimen comprised PBMCs, sampled at disease progression, from a patient treated with ibrutinib. The receptors originated from a human donor with chronic lymphocytic leukemia.

V usage is TRBV5-4 and J usage is TRBJ2-7; no clear D gene. Germline CDR1 and CDR2: SGHNT and YYREEE (reference sequence). The CDR3 is 12 residues long. V was shortened by 4 bases and J by 9 bases, with 14 bases between the two germline ends. CDR3 sequence reads: CASSGNSVGQYF. DNA of the CDR3: TGTGCCAGCAGCGGGAACTCCGTGGGGCAGTACTTC.

V usage is TRBV27 and J usage is TRBJ2-3, with TRBD2 matching over 12 bases. CDR3 size: 16 residues. V lost 5 bases to trimming and J lost 5 bases; unmatched junction nucleotides: 8. From germline, CDR1 is MNHEY and CDR2 SMNVEV (reference sequence). In nucleotides, the CDR3 is TGTGCCAGCAGTCCCCGTCCGGGACTAGCGGGAGATACGCAGTATTTT. Translating it yields CASSPRPGLAGDTQYF.

The rearrangement links TRBV6-1 to TRBJ2-7; tentative D call: TRBD2 (6 bases). The CDR3 has 14 amino acids. Germline V gene data show CDR1 as MNHNS and CDR2 as SASEGT. The ends were cut back, 1 base at V and 2 bases at J, with 9 bases in the middle. The CDR3 nucleotides read TGTGCCAGCAGTGAAGATGGAGGGACCTACGAGCAGTACTTC. It specifies CASSEDGGTYEQYF.

This clone has a single count. The gene calls are TRBV29-1 and TRBJ1-5; 7 nucleotides line up with TRBD1. There are 14 residues in the CDR3. V was pared by 6 bases and J by 4 bases, with 9 bases of the junction left unmatched. Germline values: CDR1 SQVTM, CDR2 ANQGSEA. The CDR3 sequence is CSVAPDRFNQPQHF. CDR3 coding DNA: TGCAGCGTAGCACCGGACAGGTTTAATCAGCCCCAGCATTTT.

This clone was found a few times. The V call is TRBV30, the J call TRBJ1-1; a weak D match, TRBD1 (5 bases). The germline V gene encodes CDR1 GTSNPN and CDR2 SVGIG (reference sequence). The CDR3 totals 14 residues. Trimming shortened V by 3 bases and J by 6 bases, and 17 bases separated the two germline ends. CDR3 DNA sequence: TGTGCCTGGAGCCTGGGGACTCCTGGGGCTGAAGCTTTCTTT. This translates into CAWSLGTPGAEAFF.

The chain combines TRBV6-6 with TRBJ1-2; TRBD1 might be the D (5 bases). V was shortened by 7 bases and J by 2 bases, with 20 bases between the two germline ends. The CDR3 covers 16 residues. Germline V lookup: CDR1 MNHNY, CDR2 SVGAGI (reference sequence). Written as DNA, the CDR3 is TGTGCCAGCAAGGGTTGGGGGAGACACCTAAACTATGGCTACACCTTC. It yields the protein CASKGWGRHLNYGYTF.

This clone came up once. V gene TRBV18 combines with J gene TRBJ2-1, with D perhaps given as TRBD1 or TRBD2 (5 bases each). From germline, CDR1 is KGHSH and CDR2 LQKENI. The CDR3 extends over 16 amino acids. Deletions cut 2 bases from V and 7 bases from J, with 18 bases between. The DNA for the CDR3 is TGTGCCAGCTCACCAGAGGGGTTCCTCCCCGAAAATGAGCAGTTCTTC. This codes for CASSPEGFLPENEQFF.

The chain combines TRBV6-5 with TRBJ1-3; the match to TRBD1 covers 7 bases. CDR3 size: 14 residues. V gave up 8 bases and J gave up 0 bases; unmatched junction bases: 4. Germline CDR1 MNHEY, CDR2 SVGAGI. In DNA, the CDR3 is TGTGCCAGCGGGGACAGAGACTCTGGAAACACCATATATTTT. Translation: CASGDRDSGNTIYF.

The genes are TRBV11-3 and TRBJ2-1; 8 bases are a match to TRBD2. V was pared by 5 bases and J by 2 bases, with 5 bases of the junction left unmatched. From germline, CDR1 is SGHNT and CDR2 YENEEA. This CDR3 is 15 amino acids long. The CDR3 DNA reads as TGTGCCAGCAGCCCTAATAGCGGGACCTACAATGAGCAGTTCTTC. This sequence encodes CASSPNSGTYNEQFF.

The chain employs TRBV9 and TRBJ2-1, with D possibly being TRBD2 (5 bases). Deletions cut 2 bases from V and 2 bases from J, with 11 bases between. Germline V gene sequence: CDR1 SGDLS, CDR2 YYNGEE. This CDR3 has 15 amino acids. Here the CDR3 DNA reads TGTGCCAGCAGCGTGGAGCGGTGGACCTACAATGAGCAGTTCTTC. Protein: CASSVERWTYNEQFF.

The chain uses TRBV28 and TRBJ2-7, with D perhaps matching TRBD1 or TRBD2 (5 bases each). The germline V gene has CDR1 MDHEN and CDR2 SYDVKM. There are 14 residues in the CDR3. The V and J ends lost 6 bases and 2 bases respectively, with 14 bases between them. CDR3 DNA sequence: TGTGCCAGCAGCAACGGGGCAGGAGCCTACGAGCAGTACTTC. The encoded protein is CASSNGAGAYEQYF.

Here the CDR3 reads CASSKASPLVVGTDTQYF. The CDR3 DNA reads as TGTGCCAGCAGCAAAGCAAGCCCCCTGGTAGTAGGGACAGATACGCAGTATTTT. The chain combines TRBV21-1 with TRBJ2-3. TRBV21-1 has pseudogene status. The CDR3 is 18 amino acids.

J is TRBJ2-7 and V is TRBV11-2; weak D call: TRBD1 (7 bases). V lost 4 bases, J lost 6 bases, and 19 bases lay in between. Germline values: CDR1 SGHAT, CDR2 FQNNGV. This CDR3 comprises 15 residues. The DNA for the CDR3 is TGTGCCAGCAGCTCACGACAGGGAGGTTTCAGCGAGCAGTACTTC. It yields the protein CASSSRQGGFSEQYF. The full variable domain, rest sourced from reference TRBV11-2 and TRBJ2-7, is EAGVAQSPRYKIIEKRQSVAFWCNPISGHATLYWYQQILGQGPKLLIQFQNNGVVDDSQLPKDRFSAERLKGVDSTLKIQPAKLEDSAVYLCASSSRQGGFSEQYFGPGTRLTVT.

This clone appeared a few times. This sequence joins TRBV14 and TRBJ1-2; D gene uncertain. Trimming took off 0 bases at V and 6 bases at J, with 14 bases between the two ends. Germline CDR1 reads SGHDN; CDR2 reads FVKESK. The CDR3 loop spans 15 amino acids. The CDR3 nucleotides read TGTGCCAGCAGCCAAGACTTGCGACACTTGCATGGCTACACCTTC. This sequence encodes CASSQDLRHLHGYTF.

This clone has just one count. The gene calls are TRBV7-9 and TRBJ1-5; D is unresolved. CDR3 size: 13 residues. Trimming took 2 bases from V and 6 from J, leaving 8 bases between them. Germline CDR1 reads SEHNR; CDR2 reads FQNEAQ (reference sequence). The DNA of the CDR3 is TGTGCCAGCAGCTTAACCGTAACTCAGCCCCAGCATTTT. This encodes CASSLTVTQPQHF.

The chain recombines TRBV5-8 with TRBJ2-7; D ambiguous. The CDR3 loop spans 12 amino acids. Germline V gene lookup returns CDR1 SGHTS and CDR2 YDEGEE. V lost 1 base and J lost 10, with 12 bases in between. The CDR3 coding sequence is TGTGCCAGCAGCTTGAGAAGAACCCGACAGTACTTC. Translation: CASSLRRTRQYF.

A single count supports this clone. The chain uses TRBV7-2 and TRBJ1-1; 8 nucleotides line up with TRBD1. This CDR3 comprises 15 residues. Germline CDR1 is SGHTA and CDR2 is FQGNSA. V lost 2 bases and J lost 0; bases outside the gene matches: 2. The CDR3 here is CASSLQGAVNTEAFF. In DNA form, the CDR3 reads TGTGCCAGCAGCTTACAGGGGGCTGTGAACACTGAAGCTTTCTTT.

The gene calls are TRBV7-3 and TRBJ2-1; D is possibly TRBD1 (5 bases). Trimming cost V 1 base and J 7 bases, with 29 bases left between them. Looked up from germline, CDR1 is SGHTA and CDR2 is FQGTGA. The CDR3 is made up of 20 amino acids. The CDR3 DNA reads TGTGCCAGCAGCTTAAAATGGACACCTATGCCGGATTCCTTGGTGAATGAGCAGTTCTTC. Translating it yields CASSLKWTPMPDSLVNEQFF.

The chain uses TRBV12-5 and TRBJ1-3; perhaps TRBD1 as D (6 bases). The germline V gene encodes CDR1 LGHNT and CDR2 FRNRAP. V lost 5 bases and J lost 4, with 12 bases in between. The CDR3 has 14 amino acids. CDR3 residues: CASGPRGPGNTIYF. As DNA, the CDR3 is TGTGCTAGTGGTCCCAGGGGTCCCGGAAACACCATATATTTT. The complete variable domain, with remaining parts taken from reference TRBV12-5 and TRBJ1-3, reads DARVTQTPRHKVTEMGQEVTMRCQPILGHNTVFWYRQTMMQGLELLAYFRNRAPLDDSGMPKDRFSAEMPDATLATLKIQPSEPRDSAVYFCASGPRGPGNTIYFGEGSWLTVV.

The chain joins TRBV9 to TRBJ1-1; D is uncertain. In germline, CDR1 is SGDLS, CDR2 YYNGEE. CDR3 length: 15 residues. Trimming cost V 0 bases and J 1 base, with 10 bases left between them. The CDR3: CASSVDVAANTEAFF. The CDR3 DNA sequence: TGTGCCAGCAGCGTAGATGTGGCGGCGAACACTGAAGCTTTCTTT.

The CDR3 loop is CASSLASGPGNEQFF. The CDR3 nucleotides read TGTGCCAGCAGCTTGGCTAGCGGACCGGGGAATGAGCAGTTCTTC. The chain links TRBV5-6 to TRBJ2-1; 7 positions agree with TRBD2. The CDR3 totals 15 residues. The V and J ends lost 0 bases and 7 bases, in that order; junction bases with no gene match: 7. CDR1 and CDR2 from the germline V gene are SGHDT and YYEEEE.

The V call is TRBV6-1, the J call TRBJ2-3, with 9 bases lining up with TRBD2. V trimming: 3 bases; J trimming: 4 bases; junction bases outside the gene matches: 8. The CDR3 is made up of 16 amino acids. In germline, CDR1 is MNHNS, CDR2 SASEGT. CDR3 DNA sequence: TGTGCCAGCAGTGAGGGGCGGGAGGGGGGAGCAGATACGCAGTATTTT. Translation: CASSEGREGGADTQYF.

The chain has TRBV11-2 and TRBJ2-1; TRBD1 agrees at 7 bases. The CDR3 sequence is 18 residues long. The junction had 15 bases not matched to a gene; V was cut back by 5 bases and J by 2 bases. From germline, CDR1 is SGHAT and CDR2 FQNNGV. CDR3 sequence: CASSPTRSMTGTYNEQFF. The CDR3 DNA follows: TGTGCCAGCAGCCCCACCCGGTCTATGACAGGGACCTACAATGAGCAGTTCTTC.